Detailed here is one T cell receptor beta chain. Authors' data handling: Amplification of reference gene primers was used by the study to estimate nucleated cell counts. Repertoires were generated with immunoSEQ multiplex PCR, while TCRdb's copy carries only in-frame clones and drops some. The V and J calls and the clone size are those of that table, but D and trimming were determined from the DNA. The table includes over 250,000 clones, around nine tenths detected once. The data stem from a study of blood T cell repertoires in COVID-19. About the research overall: The analysed material was cDNA or gDNA that came from T cells, B-cell-depleted T cells, or PBMCs.

Before being deemed recovered, Cohort 3 donors had two negative PCRs, clearance, or symptom resolution. The sequencing sample was made of PBMCs or T cells enriched from blood (not recorded which). The sequence was collected from an older woman who had recovered from COVID-19.

CDR3 nucleotide sequence: TGTGCCAGCAGCCCCGCGGGAGGCTACGAGCAGTACTTC. This sequence encodes CASSPAGGYEQYF. The chain couples TRBV7-9 to TRBJ2-7; 8 bases align to TRBD2. Germline assignment: CDR1 SEHNR and CDR2 FQNEAQ (reference sequence). The J segment lost 3 bases and the V segment lost 5 bases, leaving 3 bases of the junction unmatched. This CDR3 comprises 13 residues.